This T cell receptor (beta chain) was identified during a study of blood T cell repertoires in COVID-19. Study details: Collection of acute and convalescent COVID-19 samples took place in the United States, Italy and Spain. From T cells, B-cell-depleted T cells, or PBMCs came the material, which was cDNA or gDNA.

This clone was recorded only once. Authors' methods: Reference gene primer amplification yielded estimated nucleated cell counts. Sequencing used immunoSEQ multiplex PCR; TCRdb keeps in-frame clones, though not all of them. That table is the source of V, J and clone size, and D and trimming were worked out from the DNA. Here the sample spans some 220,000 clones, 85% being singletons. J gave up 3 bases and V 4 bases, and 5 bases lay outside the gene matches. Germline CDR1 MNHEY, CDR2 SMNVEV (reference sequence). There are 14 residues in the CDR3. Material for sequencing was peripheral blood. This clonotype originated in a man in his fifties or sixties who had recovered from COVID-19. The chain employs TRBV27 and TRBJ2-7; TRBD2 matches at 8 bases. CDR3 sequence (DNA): TGTGCCAGCAGTTGGGCGGGAGGAAACTACGAGCAGTACTTC. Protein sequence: CASSWAGGNYEQYF.